This T cell receptor beta chain stems from a study of tumor-infiltrating lymphocytes in primary liver carcinoma (dated by TCRdb to 2015 to 2018). With respect to the entire study: Of the five patients, three men and two women aged 30 to 69 years, four had hepatocellular carcinoma and one had combined HCC and intrahepatic cholangiocarcinoma. Each sample produced roughly 3.5 to 7.13 million productive TCRbeta reads, and read depth showed no significant difference between tissue types. Repertoires from technical replicates were highly reproducible, with mean shared-clone rates about 0.88 and correlation coefficients above 0.95. A total of some 35 specimens from 5 patients went through TCRbeta repertoire sequencing, namely 25 tumor regions, 5 adjacent noncancerous liver tissues and 5 peripheral blood samples. Tumors of the five patients were stage T1-T3 N0M0 with maximum diameters of 4.2 to 10 cm. TCRbeta repertoire sequencing, expression microarrays and whole-exome sequencing were combined in the study across five regions of each liver tumor, with adjacent normal tissue and blood also included. What the work shows at the level of the full study, not this receptor alone: The study included only four to six patients, and the authors note findings should be validated in a larger study. Consistent with antigen-driven expansion, pairs of tumor regions showed higher repertoire overlap (mean approximately 35%) than either tumor-adjacent pairs (approximately 17%) or tumor-blood pairs (about 14%). Comparison of CD4+ and CD8+ T cell repertoires was precluded by the use of bulk unsorted samples. Compared with blood, tumors had a significantly larger share of the repertoire taken up by the top 250 clones (p = 0.039). Because only the TCR beta chain was sequenced and unpaired alpha chains were not captured, true repertoire diversity is likely underestimated.

The CDR3 sequence holds 15 residues, the cysteine and phenylalanine included. Left in the record is the CDR3 DNA by itself, 45 bases read in frame from the first base. Via the germline V gene, CDR1 is MGHRA and CDR2 YSYEKL. In the case of this clonotype: Its target antigen remains unknown. Per-nucleotide qualities are absent, and no much larger clonotype sits a single base away.

Total RNA and DNA were co-extracted from around 20-30 mg of bulk tissue with the AllPrep DNA/RNA mini kit, without cell sorting. About 5 patients with histopathologically diagnosed primary liver carcinoma underwent surgical resection in China between 2015 and March 2016. Chronic HBV infection was present in the patients, and the patients were treatment-naive at sampling. Fresh tumor and adjacent tissue pieces were bisected; one half was stored in RNAlater at -80°C, the other sent for histology. Starting from roughly 540 ng total RNA, TCRbeta-specific cDNA was produced by reverse transcription with a constant-region primer and ProtoScript II reverse transcriptase. TCRbeta libraries were built with three nested multiplex PCR rounds, a slightly modified ARM-PCR procedure. Each of the first two PCR rounds ran for 9 to 10 cycles using multiplex TRBV1-TRBV30 forward primers together with a Cbeta reverse primer. Sample barcodes and Illumina adapters were attached in a final 25-cycle PCR using Deep VentR polymerase. Before sequencing, amplicons of 200-500 bp were purified from gel using a QIAquick gel extraction kit. An Illumina HiSeq 2500 was used to sequence the TCRbeta amplicons with 250-bp paired-end reads. Under the source paper's analysis protocol: Trimmomatic v0.33 was used to quality-trim the reads, and FLASH v1.2.11 was used to merge paired reads so that full CDR3 sequences could be recovered. MiGEC v1.2.1b assigned V, D and J germline segments to the rearranged TCRbeta sequences. Clonotype statistics and Shannon-Wiener diversity indices were calculated with VDJtools v1.0.0. Except for diversity analysis, only the 250 most abundant clonotypes of each sample were used in subsequent analyses to reduce sampling bias. TCRdb reanalyzed the raw reads on its own, using fastp at Q25 for trimming and MiXCR for clone calling, and kept in-frame beta chains. Identical CDR3 proteins give one entry, which carries the most common genes and DNA. TCRdb's processing, not the study's, gives the V and J calls here. The sample data list 85,000 to 100,000 distinct CDR3 sequences, and approximately 72% of these were observed just once. Around 30% of the sample is taken by the ten largest.

The rearranged chain carries TRBV4-1 and TRBJ2-1; 8 bases in the junction line up with TRBD2. The sample was tumor-adjacent normal liver tissue. The sequence was collected from a man between 40 and 49 years old with primary liver carcinoma and hepatitis B virus infection. The CDR3 protein is CASSAGGAVTNEQFF. The sequenced DNA is TGCGCTAGCTCCGCGGGGGGCGCGGTCACCAATGAGCAGTTCTTC.